The 20 T cell receptor beta chains given below trace back to one sample, sequenced in a study of response to subunit inactivated influenza vaccine. One entry per CDR3 protein results from TCRdb running MiXCR on the RT-PCR reads. The sample includes about 570,000 distinct CDR3 sequences, roughly 10% of them seen just once. These data are also associated with another study on T cells expressing NK-cell markers. That report adds: For TCR beta, cDNA was produced by 5'RACE template switching with UMIs.

The sequencing here drew on PBMCs from blood, taken on the day of vaccination. These receptors were obtained from a man aged 45-65 years who received an inactivated influenza vaccine.

This clonotype was seen a few times. The chain has TRBV4-3 and TRBJ2-3, with D unresolved. The CDR3 consists of 16 residues. With 0 bases removed from V and 6 bases from J, the gap between germline ends came to 16 bases. The germline V gene has CDR1 LGHNA and CDR2 YSLEER. DNA for the CDR3: TGCGCCAGCAGCCAAGAGTTTAAACAAGGGCCCGATACGCAGTATTTT. Amino acids: CASSQEFKQGPDTQYF.

This clonotype was picked up many times. The rearrangement links TRBV4-3 to TRBJ1-1; D is ambiguous. CDR1 is LGHNA and CDR2 is YSLEER in the germline V gene. This CDR3 contains 13 residues. Trimming removed 4 bases from V and 5 bases from J, with 11 bases in between. This CDR3 is CASSPGVGTEAFF. In nucleotides, the CDR3 is TGCGCCAGCAGCCCTGGGGTAGGGACTGAAGCTTTCTTT.

Comment on this clonotype: A much larger clone lies one base from this, so it may be a read error. This chain uses TRBV20-1 with TRBJ2-5; 11 bases are a match to TRBD2. J gave up 5 bases and V 3 bases, and 5 bases lay outside the gene matches. Germline V gives CDR1 DFQATT, CDR2 SNEGSKA (reference sequence). CDR3 size: 14 residues. CDR3: CSASCSGRAETQYF. As DNA, the CDR3 is TGCAGTGCTAGCTGTAGCGGGAGGGCGGAGACCCAGTACTTC.

This clonotype was observed a few times. CDR3 sequence: CASRTGTGATGELFF. CDR3 nucleotide sequence: TGTGCCAGCAGGACCGGGACAGGGGCCACCGGGGAGCTGTTTTTT. The chain recombines TRBV6-1 with TRBJ2-2, with 10 positions matching TRBD1. The CDR3 runs to 15 residues. Germline V gene sequence: CDR1 MNHNS, CDR2 SASEGT. V was clipped by 6 bases and J by 4 bases; unmatched bases: 5.

In its sample, this clonotype was seen a few times. The chain combines TRBV6-1 with TRBJ1-6, with D tentatively TRBD1 (5 bases). V dropped 4 bases and J dropped 9 bases, with 10 bases sitting between them. Germline loops: CDR1 MNHNS, CDR2 SASEGT. This CDR3 has 13 amino acids. As DNA, the CDR3 is TGTGCCAGCAGTGGCCCCGGGGGTTCACCCCTCCACTTT. Its protein is CASSGPGGSPLHF.

The chain combines TRBV11-3 with TRBJ2-5; no definite D call. Trimming shortened V by 4 bases and J by 7 bases, and 13 bases separated the two germline ends. CDR1 is SGHNT, CDR2 YENEEA, per germline. The CDR3 runs 13 residues. The CDR3 loop reads CASSSGPLGTQYF. For the CDR3, the DNA is TGTGCCAGCAGCTCGGGCCCCTTGGGGACCCAGTACTTC. Supplemented by reference TRBV11-3 and TRBJ2-5, the full variable domain reads EAGVVQSPRYKIIEKKQPVAFWCNPISGHNTLYWYLQNLGQGPELLIRYENEEAVDDSQLPKDRFSAERLKGVDSTLKIQPAELGDSAVYLCASSSGPLGTQYFGPGTRLLVL.

This clonotype was found a few times. V usage is TRBV11-1 and J usage is TRBJ2-3, with a weak D call TRBD2 (6 bases). The CDR3 sequence is 14 residues long. Germline CDR1 SGHAT, CDR2 FQDESV (reference sequence). Deletions cut 1 base from V and 3 bases from J, with 8 bases between. The CDR3 bases are TGTGCCAGCAGCTTAGAGGGACTGACAGATACGCAGTATTTT. It encodes CASSLEGLTDTQYF.

This clonotype has at least ten counts. This chain joins TRBV13 and TRBJ2-7; no definite D call. This CDR3 is built from 13 residues. With 6 bases removed from V and 6 bases from J, the gap between germline ends came to 15 bases. Looked up from germline, CDR1 is PRHDT and CDR2 is FYEKMQ (reference sequence). The CDR3 nucleotides read TGTGCCAGCAGTACTTACGGATCTGGCGAGCAGTACTTC. It translates to CASSTYGSGEQYF.

The chain uses TRBV24-1 and TRBJ2-3; 8 bases line up with TRBD1. CDR1 is KGHDR and CDR2 is SFDVKD in the germline V gene. This CDR3 contains 14 residues. Trimming took 10 bases from V and 2 from J; bases not matched to a gene: 7. This chain's CDR3 is CATASGGLTDTQYF. The CDR3 DNA follows: TGTGCCACAGCTTCAGGGGGCCTCACAGATACGCAGTATTTT.

This clonotype was counted at least ten times. This chain uses TRBV28 with TRBJ1-2, with D hard to call. Germline loops: CDR1 MDHEN, CDR2 SYDVKM. V lost 5 bases and J lost 4, with 11 bases in between. This CDR3 comprises 13 residues. This CDR3 reads CASSKSEIYGYTF. The CDR3 nucleotides are TGTGCCAGCAGTAAGTCAGAAATCTATGGCTACACCTTC.

The chain has TRBV10-3 and TRBJ1-6; the match to TRBD1 covers 8 bases. V shed 0 bases and J 7 bases; nucleotides not matched to a gene: 2. CDR3 length equals 15 residues. CDR1 is ENHRY and CDR2 is SYGVKD in the germline V gene. CDR3 DNA sequence: TGTGCCATCAGTGAGTCGTGGACAGGGAATTCACCCCTCCACTTT. Translating it yields CAISESWTGNSPLHF.

The chain carries TRBV11-2 and TRBJ2-7; 9 bases are shared with TRBD2. This CDR3 comprises 15 residues. The germline V gene has CDR1 SGHAT and CDR2 FQNNGV. The junction had 5 bases not matched to a gene; V was cut back by 3 bases and J by 2 bases. The CDR3 nucleotides read TGTGCCAGCAGCTTGCAGGCTAGCGGGACCTACGAGCAGTACTTC. It is translated as CASSLQASGTYEQYF.

In its sample, this clonotype was seen a few times. The chain uses TRBV5-1 and TRBJ1-4; TRBD1 is a possible D gene (5 bases). The CDR3 extends over 16 amino acids. Germline V gene sequence: CDR1 SGHRS, CDR2 YFSETQ. Trimming stripped 5 bases from V and 4 bases from J, with 18 bases between. The CDR3 coding sequence is TGCGCCAGCAGTGCTGGGGGTACGTCGAATAATGAAAAACTGTTTTTT. It is translated as CASSAGGTSNNEKLFF.

This clonotype was counted only a few times. The chain has TRBV4-2 and TRBJ2-4; TRBD2 aligns across 8 bases. The CDR3 loop spans 16 amino acids. V lost 0 bases and J lost 6; bases outside the gene matches: 7. Germline CDR1 reads LGHNA; CDR2 reads YNFKEQ. CDR3 bases: TGTGCCAGCAGCCAAGACTATGCTGGGACTAGAAACATTCAGTACTTC. This translates into CASSQDYAGTRNIQYF.

V and J are TRBV7-3 and TRBJ2-7; D unresolved. The V gene's germline CDR1 is SGHTA and CDR2 FQGTGA. The V end was cut by 1 base, the J end by 3 bases, with 10 bases between. CDR3 length: 14 residues. This CDR3 is CASSLNAGNYEQYF. CDR3 DNA sequence: TGTGCCAGCAGCTTAAACGCAGGAAACTACGAGCAGTACTTC.

This clonotype has a count of ten or more. The rearrangement joins TRBV29-1 to TRBJ1-4, with D perhaps matching TRBD1 (5 bases). V gave up 7 bases and J gave up 3 bases, with 9 bases separating them. The CDR3 is made up of 12 amino acids. Germline V gene sequence: CDR1 SQVTM, CDR2 ANQGSEA. The CDR3 sequence is CSGRDPNEKLFF. The DNA of the CDR3 is TGCAGCGGCCGGGACCCTAATGAAAAACTGTTTTTT.

V is TRBV6-5 and J is TRBJ2-7; D gene uncertain. The V end lost 0 bases, the J end lost 3 bases, and 6 bases lay between the germline ends. This CDR3 spans 13 amino acids. Germline V CDR1 and CDR2: MNHEY, SVGAGI. This CDR3 is CASSYSEFYEQYF. CDR3 sequence (DNA): TGTGCCAGCAGTTACTCCGAGTTCTACGAGCAGTACTTC.

There are many counts of this clonotype. The rearrangement uses TRBV5-1 and TRBJ2-2; the D gene is possibly TRBD2 (6 bases). Trimming took off 4 bases at V and 5 bases at J, with 12 bases between the two ends. The CDR3 is 14 amino acids. Germline loops: CDR1 SGHRS, CDR2 YFSETQ. The CDR3 DNA sequence: TGCGCCAGCAGCGTTGGGAGCGGGACCGGGGAGCTGTTTTTT. Translation gives CASSVGSGTGELFF.

This clonotype was observed a handful of times. The chain links TRBV5-6 to TRBJ2-2; D may be TRBD1 (5 bases). CDR3 length equals 15 residues. Germline loops: CDR1 SGHDT, CDR2 YYEEEE. V was clipped by 6 bases and J by 0 bases, with 12 bases between them. CDR3 protein: CASNRGQANTGELFF. In nucleotides, the CDR3 is TGTGCCAGCAACCGTGGACAAGCGAACACCGGGGAGCTGTTTTTT.

The chain has TRBV4-3 and TRBJ2-5; D call uncertain. V was pared by 0 bases and J by 9 bases, with 11 bases between. The CDR3 consists of 13 residues. From germline, CDR1 is LGHNA and CDR2 YSLEER. CDR3 sequence: CASSQDHLGAQYF. Written as DNA, the CDR3 is TGCGCCAGCAGCCAAGATCATCTAGGCGCCCAGTACTTC.